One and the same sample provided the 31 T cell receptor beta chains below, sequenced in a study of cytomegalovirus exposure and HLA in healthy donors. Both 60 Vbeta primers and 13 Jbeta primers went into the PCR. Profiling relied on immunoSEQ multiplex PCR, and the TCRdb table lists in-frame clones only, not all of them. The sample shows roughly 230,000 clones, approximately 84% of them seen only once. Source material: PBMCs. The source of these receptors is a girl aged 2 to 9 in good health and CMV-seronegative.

CDR3: CASSVTTSTRGSTNEKLFF. CDR3 nucleotide sequence: TGTGCCAGCAGCGTGACAACCTCGACTAGGGGTTCAACTAATGAAAAACTGTTTTTT. The V gene is TRBV7-9, the J gene TRBJ1-4; D perhaps matches TRBD1 (5 bases). This CDR3 is built from 19 residues. Germline CDR1 and CDR2: SEHNR and FQNEAQ (reference sequence). The V end was cut by 5 bases, the J end by 0 bases, with 22 bases between.

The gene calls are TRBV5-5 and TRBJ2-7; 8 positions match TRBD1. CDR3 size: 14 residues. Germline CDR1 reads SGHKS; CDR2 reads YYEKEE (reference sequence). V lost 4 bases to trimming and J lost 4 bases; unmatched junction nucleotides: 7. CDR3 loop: CASSPDRARYEQYF. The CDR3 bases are TGTGCCAGCAGCCCGGACAGGGCCAGATACGAGCAGTACTTC.

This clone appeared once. CDR3 protein: CAIKGTGNQPQHF. The CDR3 bases are TGTGCCATCAAAGGGACAGGGAATCAGCCCCAGCATTTT. The chain has TRBV10-3 and TRBJ1-5; 9 nucleotides align to TRBD1. Unmatched junction bases numbered 2, after V lost 7 bases and J lost 4 bases. The germline CDR1 and CDR2 sequences are ENHRY and SYGVKD. The CDR3 spans 13 residues.

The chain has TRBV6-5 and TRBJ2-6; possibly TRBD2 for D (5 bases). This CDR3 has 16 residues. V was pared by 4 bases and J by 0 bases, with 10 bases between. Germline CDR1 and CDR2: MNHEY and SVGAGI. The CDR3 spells CASSSDFLSGANVLTF. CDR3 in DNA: TGTGCCAGCAGTTCGGACTTTCTCTCTGGGGCCAACGTCCTGACTTTC.

The chain's CDR3 is CASSFGLGEAHNSPLHF. Written as DNA, the CDR3 is TGTGCCAGCAGCTTTGGTCTCGGGGAGGCTCATAATTCACCCCTCCACTTT. This sequence joins TRBV13 and TRBJ1-6, with unresolved D. Germline CDR1 is PRHDT and CDR2 is FYEKMQ (reference sequence). The ends were cut back, 3 bases at V and 5 bases at J, with 17 bases in the middle. This CDR3 has 17 residues.

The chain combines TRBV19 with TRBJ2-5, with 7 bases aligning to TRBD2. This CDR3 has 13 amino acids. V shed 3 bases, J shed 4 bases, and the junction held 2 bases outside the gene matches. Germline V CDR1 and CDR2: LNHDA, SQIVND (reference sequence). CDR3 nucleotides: TGTGCCAGTAGTATTGAGCGGGGAGAGACCCAGTACTTC. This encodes CASSIERGETQYF.

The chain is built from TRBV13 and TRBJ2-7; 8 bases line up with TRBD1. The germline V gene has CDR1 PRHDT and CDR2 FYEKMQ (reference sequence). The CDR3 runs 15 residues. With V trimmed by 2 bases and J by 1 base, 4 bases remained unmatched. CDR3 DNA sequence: TGTGCCAGCAGCTTAAGCAGGACAGGGTCCTACGAGCAGTACTTC. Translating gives CASSLSRTGSYEQYF.

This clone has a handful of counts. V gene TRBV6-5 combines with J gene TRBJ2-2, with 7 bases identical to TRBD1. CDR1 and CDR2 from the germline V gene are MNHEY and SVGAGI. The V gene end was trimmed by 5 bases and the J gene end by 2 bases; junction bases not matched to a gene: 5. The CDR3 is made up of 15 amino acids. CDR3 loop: CASSHRGPNTGELFF. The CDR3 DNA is TGTGCCAGCAGTCACAGGGGACCTAACACCGGGGAGCTGTTTTTT.

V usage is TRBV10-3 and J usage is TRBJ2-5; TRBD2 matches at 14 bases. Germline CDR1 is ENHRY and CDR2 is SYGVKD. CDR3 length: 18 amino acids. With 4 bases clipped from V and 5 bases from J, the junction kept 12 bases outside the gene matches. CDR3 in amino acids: CAISGRLAGGVYSETQYF. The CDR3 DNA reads TGTGCCATCAGTGGAAGACTAGCGGGAGGGGTTTATAGTGAGACCCAGTACTTC.

The CDR3 DNA follows: TGTGCCAGCAGTGTCTCGCTAACCGGGGAGCTGTTTTTT. It specifies CASSVSLTGELFF. The chain uses TRBV6-1 and TRBJ2-2, with D unresolved. In germline, CDR1 is MNHNS, CDR2 SASEGT. The CDR3 contains 13 residues. Trimming took 4 bases from V and 5 from J, leaving 8 bases between them.

In DNA, the CDR3 is TGTGCCTGGATTAGCGGGGCGACCTACAATGAGCAGTTCTTC. It yields the protein CAWISGATYNEQFF. The chain couples TRBV30 to TRBJ2-1; 8 nucleotides line up with TRBD2. Germline CDR1 reads GTSNPN; CDR2 reads SVGIG (reference sequence). The CDR3 spans 14 residues. The V gene end was trimmed by 4 bases and the J gene end by 2 bases; junction bases not matched to a gene: 4.

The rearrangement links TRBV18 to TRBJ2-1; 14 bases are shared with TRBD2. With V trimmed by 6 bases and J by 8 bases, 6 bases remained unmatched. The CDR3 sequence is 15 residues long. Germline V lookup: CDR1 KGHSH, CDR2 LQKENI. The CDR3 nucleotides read TGTGCCAGCTCCAAGACTAGCGGGAGGGTTGATGAGCAGTTCTTC. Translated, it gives CASSKTSGRVDEQFF.

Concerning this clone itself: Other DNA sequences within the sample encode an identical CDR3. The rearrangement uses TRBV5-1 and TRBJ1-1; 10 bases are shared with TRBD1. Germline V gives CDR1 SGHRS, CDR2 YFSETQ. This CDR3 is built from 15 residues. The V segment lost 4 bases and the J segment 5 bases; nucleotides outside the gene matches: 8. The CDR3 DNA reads TGCGCCAGCAGCCCCAGGACAGGGGGTGGAACTGAAGCTTTCTTT. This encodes CASSPRTGGGTEAFF.

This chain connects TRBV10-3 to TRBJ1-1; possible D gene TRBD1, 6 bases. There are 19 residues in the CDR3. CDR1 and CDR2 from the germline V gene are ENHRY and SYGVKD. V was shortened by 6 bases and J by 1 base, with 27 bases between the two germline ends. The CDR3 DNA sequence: TGTGCCATCAGCTCGCGACAGGATACAGGTGCTCGGGGGAACACTGAAGCTTTCTTT. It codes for CAISSRQDTGARGNTEAFF.

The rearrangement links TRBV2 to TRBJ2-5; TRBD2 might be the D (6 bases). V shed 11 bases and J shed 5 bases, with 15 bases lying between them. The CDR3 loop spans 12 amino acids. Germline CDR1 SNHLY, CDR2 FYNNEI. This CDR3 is CAGRGGVETQYF. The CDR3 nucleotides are TGTGCCGGCCGAGGAGGGGTCGAGACCCAGTACTTC.

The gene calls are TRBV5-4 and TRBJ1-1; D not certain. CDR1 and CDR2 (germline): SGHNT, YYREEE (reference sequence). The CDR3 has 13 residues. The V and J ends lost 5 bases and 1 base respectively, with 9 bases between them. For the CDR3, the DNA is TGTGCCAGCAGAGCGGCCCAGAACACTGAAGCTTTCTTT. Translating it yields CASRAAQNTEAFF.

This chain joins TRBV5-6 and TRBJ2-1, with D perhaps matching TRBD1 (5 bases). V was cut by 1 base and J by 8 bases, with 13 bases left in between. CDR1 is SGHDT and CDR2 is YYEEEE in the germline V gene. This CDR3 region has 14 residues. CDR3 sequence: CASSLLGREYEQFF. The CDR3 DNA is TGTGCCAGCAGCTTGCTCGGCAGGGAATATGAGCAGTTCTTC.

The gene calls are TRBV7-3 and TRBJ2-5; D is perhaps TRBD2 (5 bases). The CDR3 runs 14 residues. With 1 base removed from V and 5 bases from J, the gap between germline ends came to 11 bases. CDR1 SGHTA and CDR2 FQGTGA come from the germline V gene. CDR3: CASSLIPGVETQYF. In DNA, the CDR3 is TGTGCCAGCAGCTTAATCCCCGGGGTCGAGACCCAGTACTTC.

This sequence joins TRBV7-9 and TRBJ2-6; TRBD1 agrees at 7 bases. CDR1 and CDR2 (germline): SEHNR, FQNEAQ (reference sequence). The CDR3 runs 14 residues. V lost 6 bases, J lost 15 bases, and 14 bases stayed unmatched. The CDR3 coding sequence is TGTGCCAGCAGGCGACAGGGCAGCCTAACAGGCCTGACTTTC. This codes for CASRRQGSLTGLTF.

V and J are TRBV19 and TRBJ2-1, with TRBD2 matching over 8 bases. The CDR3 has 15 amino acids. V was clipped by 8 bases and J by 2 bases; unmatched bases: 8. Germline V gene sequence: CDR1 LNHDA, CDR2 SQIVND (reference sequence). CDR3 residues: CASSSGSWAYNEQFF. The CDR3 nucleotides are TGTGCCAGTTCCAGCGGGAGCTGGGCCTACAATGAGCAGTTCTTC.

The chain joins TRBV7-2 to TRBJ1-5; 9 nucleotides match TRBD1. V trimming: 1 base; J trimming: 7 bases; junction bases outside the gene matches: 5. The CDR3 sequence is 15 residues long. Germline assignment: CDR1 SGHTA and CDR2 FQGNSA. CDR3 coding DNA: TGTGCCAGCAGCTTAGGTTTTGGGACAGGGCAGCCCCAGCATTTT. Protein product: CASSLGFGTGQPQHF.

The DNA of the CDR3 is TGCGCCAGCAGCTTTTATTACAGGGGAACGGGCTATGGCTACACCTTC. Translation: CASSFYYRGTGYGYTF. The gene calls are TRBV5-1 and TRBJ1-2; TRBD1 aligns across 7 bases. The germline V gene encodes CDR1 SGHRS and CDR2 YFSETQ. V trimming: 2 bases; J trimming: 4 bases; junction bases outside the gene matches: 11. CDR3 size: 16 residues.

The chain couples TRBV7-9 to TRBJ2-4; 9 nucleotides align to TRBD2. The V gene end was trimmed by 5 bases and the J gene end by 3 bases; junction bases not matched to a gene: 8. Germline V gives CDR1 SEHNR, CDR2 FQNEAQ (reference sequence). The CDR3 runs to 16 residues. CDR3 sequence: CASSNSGGGVKNIQYF. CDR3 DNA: TGTGCCAGCAGCAATAGCGGGGGAGGGGTCAAAAACATTCAGTACTTC.

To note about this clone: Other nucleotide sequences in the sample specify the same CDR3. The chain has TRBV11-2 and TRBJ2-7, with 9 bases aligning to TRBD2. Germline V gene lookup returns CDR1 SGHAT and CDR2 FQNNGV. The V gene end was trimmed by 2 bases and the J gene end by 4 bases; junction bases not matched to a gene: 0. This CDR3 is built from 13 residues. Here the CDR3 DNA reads TGTGCCAGCAGCTTACTAGCGGGGTACGAGCAGTACTTC. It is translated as CASSLLAGYEQYF. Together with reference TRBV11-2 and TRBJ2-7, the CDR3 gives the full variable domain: EAGVAQSPRYKIIEKRQSVAFWCNPISGHATLYWYQQILGQGPKLLIQFQNNGVVDDSQLPKDRFSAERLKGVDSTLKIQPAKLEDSAVYLCASSLLAGYEQYFGPGTRLTVT.

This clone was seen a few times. DNA of the CDR3: TGCGCCAGCAGCCAGGGAGACAGGGATGGTCAGCCCCAGCATTTT. It is translated as CASSQGDRDGQPQHF. V gene TRBV4-1 combines with J gene TRBJ1-5; 7 bases map to TRBD1. Germline CDR1 is MGHRA and CDR2 is YSYEKL. The CDR3 covers 15 residues. J was trimmed by 6 bases and V by 3 bases; bases with no gene match: 8.

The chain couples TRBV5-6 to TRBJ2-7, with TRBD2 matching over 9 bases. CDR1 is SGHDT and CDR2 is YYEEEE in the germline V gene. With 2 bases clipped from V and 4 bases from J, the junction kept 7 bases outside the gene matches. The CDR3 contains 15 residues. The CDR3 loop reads CASSFGLAGRYEQYF. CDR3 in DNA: TGTGCCAGCAGCTTTGGGCTAGCGGGAAGGTACGAGCAGTACTTC. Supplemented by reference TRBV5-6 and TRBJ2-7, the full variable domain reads DAGVTQSPTHLIKTRGQQVTLRCSPKSGHDTVSWYQQALGQGPQFIFQYYEEEERQRGNFPDRFSGHQFPNYSSELNVNALLLGDSALYLCASSFGLAGRYEQYFGPGTRLTVT.

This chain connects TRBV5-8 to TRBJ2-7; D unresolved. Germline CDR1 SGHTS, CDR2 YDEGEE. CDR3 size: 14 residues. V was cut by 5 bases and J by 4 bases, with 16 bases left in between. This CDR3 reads CASRSRRSAYEQYF. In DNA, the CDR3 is TGTGCCAGCAGGAGTAGGCGGAGCGCTTACGAGCAGTACTTC.

CDR3 nucleotides: TGTGCCAGCAGATCCCAGACAGGGGCAGAATTTGAGCAGTACTTC. Translated: CASRSQTGAEFEQYF. The genes are TRBV7-9 and TRBJ2-7; TRBD1 aligns across 8 bases. The CDR3 extends over 15 amino acids. The J segment lost 7 bases and the V segment lost 6 bases, leaving 14 bases of the junction unmatched. Germline V gene lookup returns CDR1 SEHNR and CDR2 FQNEAQ (reference sequence). Looking up the rest from reference TRBV7-9 and TRBJ2-7 gives the full variable domain: DTGVSQNPRHKITKRGQNVTFRCDPISEHNRLYWYRQTLGQGPEFLTYFQNEAQLEKSRLLSDRFSAERPKGSFSTLEIQRTEQGDSAMYLCASRSQTGAEFEQYFGPGTRLTVT.

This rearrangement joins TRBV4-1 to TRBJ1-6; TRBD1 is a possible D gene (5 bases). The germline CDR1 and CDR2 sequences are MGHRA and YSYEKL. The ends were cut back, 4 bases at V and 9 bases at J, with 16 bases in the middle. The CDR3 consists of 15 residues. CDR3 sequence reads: CASSLREDVGSPLHF. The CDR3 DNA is TGCGCCAGCAGCCTCAGGGAGGACGTAGGTTCACCCCTCCACTTT.

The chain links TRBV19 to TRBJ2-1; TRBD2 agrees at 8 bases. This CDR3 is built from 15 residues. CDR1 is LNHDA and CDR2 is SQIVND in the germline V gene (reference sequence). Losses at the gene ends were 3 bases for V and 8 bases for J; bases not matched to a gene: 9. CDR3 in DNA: TGTGCCAGTAGTATCAGGGCTAGCGGGCGCGATGAGCAGTTCTTC. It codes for CASSIRASGRDEQFF.

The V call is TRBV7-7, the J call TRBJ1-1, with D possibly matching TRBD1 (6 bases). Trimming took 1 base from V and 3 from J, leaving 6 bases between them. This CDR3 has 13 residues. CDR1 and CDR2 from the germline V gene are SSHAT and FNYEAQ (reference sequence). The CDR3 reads CASSLDRDTEAFF. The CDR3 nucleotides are TGTGCCAGCAGCTTAGACAGGGACACTGAAGCTTTCTTT.